This T cell receptor beta chain stems from a study of T cells expressing NK-cell markers. Study details: Sequencing covered eight donors, seven HCMV-seropositive and one seronegative. Study-wide results and limits: Top CD8+ clonotypes included the dominant CD3+CD56+NKG2C+ clonotypes in 5 or 6 donors. Several donors likewise had their CD3+CD56-NKG2C+ fraction led by these clonotypes.

Beta-chain TCR cDNA was generated via 5'RACE template switching with UMIs. TCRdb reworked the 5' RACE reads into one entry per CDR3 protein, no DNA. This sample's table has about 260,000 distinct CDR3 sequences. Comment on this clonotype: The antigen remains undetermined.

The sample was blood T cells: a sorted CD56 or NKG2C T cell subset, CD4+ or CD8+ T cells, or bulk PBMC T cells (not recorded which). The receptor was derived from a woman aged 18-70 years in good health.

CDR3: CAWSVGWRNTGELFF. This chain uses TRBV30 with TRBJ2-2. The germline CDR1 and CDR2 sequences are GTSNPN and SVGIG (reference sequence). The CDR3 has 15 amino acids.